A single sample gave rise to the 10 T cell receptor beta chains below, sequenced in a study of T cells in Graves' hyperthyroidism and ophthalmopathy. There were TCR beta CDR3 regions amplified from RNA transcripts. The TCR CDR3 was amplified in a first-round RT-PCR using the HTBI primer set. MiXCR, run by TCRdb on the multiplex PCR reads, gives a single entry per CDR3 protein. The data show about 360,000 distinct CDR3 sequences, with approximately 14% seen just once and roughly 25% held by the top ten. Sequences were obtained from blood. The receptors come from a woman under 30 with Graves' hyperthyroidism that later progressed to Graves' ophthalmopathy.

This clonotype was seen ten or more times. The J gene is TRBJ1-4, the V gene TRBV12-3 or TRBV12-4; D is unresolved. This CDR3 has 14 amino acids. The V end was cut by 1 base, the J end by 0 bases, with 3 bases between. The CDR3 here is CASSLDTTNEKLFF. CDR3 DNA sequence: TGTGCCAGCAGTTTAGACACAACTAATGAAAAACTGTTTTTT.

This clonotype has ten or more counts. V and J are TRBV13 and TRBJ1-1; D remains ambiguous. The CDR3 loop spans 17 amino acids. Between the trimmed V and J ends, which lost 0 bases and 1 base, there was a span of 15 bases. Per the germline V gene, CDR1 is PRHDT and CDR2 is FYEKMQ (reference sequence). CDR3: CASSLGLTYAGNTEAFF. DNA of the CDR3: TGTGCCAGCAGCTTAGGCCTCACATATGCAGGGAACACTGAAGCTTTCTTT.

This clonotype was seen at least ten times. The chain uses TRBV6-1 and TRBJ1-2; 8 bases map to TRBD1. V dropped 6 bases and J dropped 6; count of bases not matched to a gene: 9. Germline V gene lookup returns CDR1 MNHNS and CDR2 SASEGT. The CDR3 length is 14 residues. The CDR3 protein is CASRRGRGQDGYTF. CDR3 nucleotide sequence: TGTGCCAGCAGGAGGGGCAGGGGGCAGGATGGCTACACCTTC.

This clonotype was detected ten times or more. The chain employs TRBV20-1 and TRBJ2-2; 7 nucleotides match TRBD2. Per germline, CDR1 DFQATT and CDR2 SNEGSKA (reference sequence). J lost 3 bases, V lost 3 bases, and 1 base had no gene match. The CDR3 is 13 amino acids. CDR3 nucleotides: TGCAGTGCTAGGGCGGGAGACACCGGGGAGCTGTTTTTT. Its translation is CSARAGDTGELFF.

This clonotype was detected many times. The chain is built from TRBV11-1 and TRBJ2-1; perhaps TRBD1 as D (5 bases). V was trimmed by 7 bases and J by 2 bases, leaving 12 bases between them. The CDR3 sequence is 14 residues long. Looked up from germline, CDR1 is SGHAT and CDR2 is FQDESV (reference sequence). DNA of the CDR3: TGTGCCAGCAAAGGCAGGGCCACCTACAATGAGCAGTTCTTC. Translating it yields CASKGRATYNEQFF.

This clonotype appeared once. Only one base separates this from a far larger clonotype, so it likely reflects a read error. The chain joins TRBV7-2 to TRBJ2-3; D is possibly TRBD2 (6 bases). The CDR3 runs to 14 residues. Trimming cost V 0 bases and J 4 bases, with 8 bases left between them. Germline V lookup: CDR1 SGHTA, CDR2 FQGNSA. This CDR3 is CTSSLAGGPDTQYF. The CDR3 DNA reads as TGTACCAGCAGCTTAGCGGGAGGACCAGATACGCAGTATTTT.

This clonotype was detected many times. J is TRBJ2-3 and V is TRBV2; D unresolved. Germline V gives CDR1 SNHLY, CDR2 FYNNEI. V was trimmed by 4 bases and J by 5 bases, leaving 10 bases between them. CDR3 length: 13 amino acids. CDR3 bases: TGTGCCAGCAGTGTCGGTGGCGGAGATACGCAGTATTTT. Translation: CASSVGGGDTQYF. Full variable domain (rest looked up from reference TRBV2 and TRBJ2-3): EPEVTQTPSHQVTQMGQEVILRCVPISNHLYFYWYRQILGQKVEFLVSFYNNEISEKSEIFDDQFSVERPDGSNFTLKIRSTKLEDSAMYFCASSVGGGDTQYFGPGTRLTVL.

The sample holds many counts of this clonotype. The V call is TRBV12-3 or TRBV12-4, the J call TRBJ2-5; the match to TRBD2 covers 12 bases. J lost 4 bases, V lost 2 bases, and 5 bases had no gene match. The CDR3 consists of 16 residues. The CDR3 loop is CASSLFGTSGLETQYF. The CDR3 DNA sequence: TGTGCCAGCAGTTTATTCGGGACTAGCGGGCTAGAGACCCAGTACTTC.

This clonotype was found a few times. The J gene is TRBJ1-4, the V gene TRBV6-1; TRBD1 is a possible D gene (5 bases). Germline V gene data show CDR1 as MNHNS and CDR2 as SASEGT. CDR3 length: 18 amino acids. The V end lost 4 bases, the J end lost 14 bases, and 32 bases lay between the germline ends. The CDR3 nucleotides read TGTGCCAGCAGTGTTTCCGGGGCCCCCACGACCAGTATCCCAGGTCTGTTTTTT. This encodes CASSVSGAPTTSIPGLFF.

This clonotype came up many times. This chain links TRBV27 with TRBJ2-5, with 11 bases that match TRBD1. This CDR3 comprises 15 residues. V shed 6 bases and J 0 bases; nucleotides not matched to a gene: 3. CDR1 is MNHEY and CDR2 is SMNVEV in the germline V gene (reference sequence). The CDR3 loop is CASSSGQGDQETQYF. DNA of the CDR3: TGTGCCAGCAGCTCGGGACAGGGGGACCAAGAGACCCAGTACTTC.